One TCR beta chain is described in this entry. Its cognate antigen is unknown. Every donor had one or more pre-ART and two or more post-ART PBMC samples. Cryopreserved PBMC samples of about 0.95-10 million cells were used for DNA extraction. The data are from a study of long-term antiretroviral therapy in people with HIV. Researchers report immunoSEQ v3.0 was run at survey level. Here immunoSEQ multiplex PCR was the method, and the copy in TCRdb shows in-frame clones only, minus some. Of about 30,000 clones detected, approximately 92% appear once; the ten largest clones hold around 4.5%. The V end lost 1 base, the J end lost 0 bases, and 15 bases lay between the germline ends. The CDR3 contains 17 residues. Germline V gene sequence: CDR1 MNHEY, CDR2 SMNVEV (reference sequence). The study, taken as a whole, reports: It was observed that HIV repertoires exhibited narrower CDR3 length ranges than controls.

The sequence came from a woman between 40 and 55 years old with HIV. V usage is TRBV27 and J usage is TRBJ1-1; D might be TRBD1 (5 bases). The sequencing used unsorted PBMCs, collected approximately 5.1 years after starting antiretroviral therapy. As DNA, the CDR3 is TGTGCCAGCAGTTTATATATGGGGGGAGGAATGAACACTGAAGCTTTCTTT. Encoded protein: CASSLYMGGGMNTEAFF.